This T cell receptor beta chain was captured in a study of blood T cell repertoires in COVID-19. Study-wide background: Both acute and convalescent COVID-19 samples were obtained from the United States, Italy and Spain.

Using immunoSEQ multiplex PCR, the repertoire was profiled, and TCRdb retains in-frame clones only, with some absent. The sample lists 250,000 to 300,000 clones, over 75% occurring once. The CDR3 sequence is 13 residues long. With V trimmed by 3 bases and J by 6 bases, 5 bases remained unmatched. This receptor was taken from a woman between 65 and 79 years old with acute or convalescent COVID-19. The sequencing input was peripheral blood. This rearrangement joins TRBV12-3 or TRBV12-4 to TRBJ2-7; 7 nucleotides agree with TRBD2. DNA for the CDR3: TGTGCCAGCAGTTTCGCAGGGAGGGGCGAGCAGTACTTC. This translates into CASSFAGRGEQYF.